This entry is about one TCR beta chain. Its antigen is currently unknown. This sample was included in a study of post-analysis software for immune sequencing data. Study outcomes and limitations: When compared against controls, multiple sclerosis patients showed significantly lower normalized Chao1 diversity.

Built from TCR beta cDNA, the libraries had unique molecular identifiers in them. The yield from roughly 1 to 10 million T cells was around 500,000 cDNA molecules in total. TCRdb used MiXCR to reprocess the PCR reads, holding one entry per CDR3 protein. The sample yields hundreds of thousands of distinct CDR3 sequences, roughly 30% seen once. Sequences were obtained from blood. The TCR comes from a girl aged 5 to 17 with multiple sclerosis.

The CDR3 loop reads CASSYSNEPGSYGYTF. Here the CDR3 DNA reads TGTGCCAGCAGTTACTCGAATGAACCGGGAAGTTATGGCTACACCTTC. The chain employs TRBV6-6 and TRBJ1-2, with D unclear. Per the germline V gene, CDR1 is MNHNY and CDR2 is SVGAGI (reference sequence). The CDR3 runs to 16 residues. Trimming stripped 0 bases from V and 5 bases from J, with 16 bases between.